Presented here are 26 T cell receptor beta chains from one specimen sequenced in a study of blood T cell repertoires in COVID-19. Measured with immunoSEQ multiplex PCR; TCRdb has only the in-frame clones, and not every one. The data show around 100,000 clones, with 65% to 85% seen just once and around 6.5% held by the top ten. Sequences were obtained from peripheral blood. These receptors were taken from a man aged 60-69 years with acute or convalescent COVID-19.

CDR3 nucleotides: TGTGCCAGCAGCCAAGTGCAGGGGAGCACTGAAGCTTTCTTT. Amino acids: CASSQVQGSTEAFF. V gene TRBV14 combines with J gene TRBJ1-1, with D maybe TRBD1 (6 bases). V was pared by 1 base and J by 4 bases, with 10 bases between. Germline V gene sequence: CDR1 SGHDN, CDR2 FVKESK. The CDR3 is 14 residues long.

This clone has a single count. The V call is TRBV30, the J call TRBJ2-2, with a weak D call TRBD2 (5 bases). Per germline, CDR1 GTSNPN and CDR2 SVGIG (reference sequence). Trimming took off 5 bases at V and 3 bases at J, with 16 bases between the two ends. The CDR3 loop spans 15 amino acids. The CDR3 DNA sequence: TGTGCCTGGGGGCAATACCCGCGGGACACCGGGGAGCTGTTTTTT. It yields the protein CAWGQYPRDTGELFF. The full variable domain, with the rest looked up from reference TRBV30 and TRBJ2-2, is SQTIHQWPATLVQPVGSPLSLECTVEGTSNPNLYWYRQAAGRGLQLLFYSVGIGQISSEVPQNLSASRPQDRQFILSSKKLLLSDSGFYLCAWGQYPRDTGELFFGEGSRLTVL.

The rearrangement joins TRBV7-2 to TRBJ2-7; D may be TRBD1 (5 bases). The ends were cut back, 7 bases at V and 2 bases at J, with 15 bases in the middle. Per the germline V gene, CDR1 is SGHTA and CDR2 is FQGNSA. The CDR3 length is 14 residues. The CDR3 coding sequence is TGTGCCAGCACCTCGGTGACAGCAGCCTACGAGCAGTACTTC. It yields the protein CASTSVTAAYEQYF. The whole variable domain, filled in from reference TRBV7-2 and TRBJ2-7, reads GAGVSQSPSNKVTEKGKDVELRCDPISGHTALYWYRQSLGQGLEFLIYFQGNSAPDKSGLPSDRFSAERTGGSVSTLTIQRTQQEDSAVYLCASTSVTAAYEQYFGPGTRLTVT.

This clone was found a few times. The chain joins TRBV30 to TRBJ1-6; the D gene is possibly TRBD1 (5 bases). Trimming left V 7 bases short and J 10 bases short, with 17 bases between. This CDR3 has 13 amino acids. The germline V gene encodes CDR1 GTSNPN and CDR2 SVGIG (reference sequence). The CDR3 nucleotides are TGTGCCTTCACGGACAATCCGAGATCACCCCTCCACTTT. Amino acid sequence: CAFTDNPRSPLHF.

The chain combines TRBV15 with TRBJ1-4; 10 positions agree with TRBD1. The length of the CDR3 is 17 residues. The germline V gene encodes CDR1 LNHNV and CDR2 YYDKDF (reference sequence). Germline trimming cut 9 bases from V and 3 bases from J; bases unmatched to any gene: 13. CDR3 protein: CATSLDRGLAPNEKLFF. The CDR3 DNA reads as TGTGCCACATCACTTGACAGGGGGCTTGCACCTAATGAAAAACTGTTTTTT.

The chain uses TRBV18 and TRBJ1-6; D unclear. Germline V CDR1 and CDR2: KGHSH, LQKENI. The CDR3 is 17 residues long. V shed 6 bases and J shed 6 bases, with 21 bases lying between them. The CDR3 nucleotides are TGTGCCAGCTCGCCCCCCGGTCGGCAGGTACTTAATTCACCCCTCCACTTT. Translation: CASSPPGRQVLNSPLHF.

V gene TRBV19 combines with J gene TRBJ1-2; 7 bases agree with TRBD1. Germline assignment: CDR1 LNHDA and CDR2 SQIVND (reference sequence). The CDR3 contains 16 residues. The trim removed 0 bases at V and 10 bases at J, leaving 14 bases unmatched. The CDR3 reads CASSIDGDSYYSDYTF. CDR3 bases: TGTGCCAGTAGTATAGATGGGGACAGTTACTATTCAGACTACACCTTC.

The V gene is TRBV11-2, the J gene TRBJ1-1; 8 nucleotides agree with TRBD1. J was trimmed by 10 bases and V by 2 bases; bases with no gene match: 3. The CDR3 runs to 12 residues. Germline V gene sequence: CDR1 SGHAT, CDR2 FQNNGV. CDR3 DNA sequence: TGTGCCAGCAGCTTAAAAGACAGGGGAGCTTTCTTT. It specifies CASSLKDRGAFF.

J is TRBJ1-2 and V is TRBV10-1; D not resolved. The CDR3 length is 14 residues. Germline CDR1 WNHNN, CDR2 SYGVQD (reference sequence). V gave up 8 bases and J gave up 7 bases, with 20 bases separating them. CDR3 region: CASPKASTPGGYTF. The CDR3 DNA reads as TGCGCCAGCCCGAAAGCGAGTACGCCGGGTGGCTACACCTTC.

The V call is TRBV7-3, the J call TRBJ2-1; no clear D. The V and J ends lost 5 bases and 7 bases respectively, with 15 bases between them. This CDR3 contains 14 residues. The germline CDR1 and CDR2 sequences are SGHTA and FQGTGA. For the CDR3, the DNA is TGTGCCAGCAGCCGAGGCCCCCTGGAGAATGAGCAGTTCTTC. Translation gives CASSRGPLENEQFF.

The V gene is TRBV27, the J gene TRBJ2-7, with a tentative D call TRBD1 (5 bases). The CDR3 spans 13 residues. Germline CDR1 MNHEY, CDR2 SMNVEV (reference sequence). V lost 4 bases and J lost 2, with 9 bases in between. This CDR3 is CASSSGNTYEQYF. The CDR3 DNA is TGTGCCAGCAGTTCAGGGAATACCTACGAGCAGTACTTC.

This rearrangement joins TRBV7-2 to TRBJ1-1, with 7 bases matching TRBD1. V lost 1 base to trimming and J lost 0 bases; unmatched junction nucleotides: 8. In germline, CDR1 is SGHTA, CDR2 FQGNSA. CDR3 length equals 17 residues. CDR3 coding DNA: TGTGCCAGCAGCTTAGTTCTGACAGGGATACTGAACACTGAAGCTTTCTTT. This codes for CASSLVLTGILNTEAFF.

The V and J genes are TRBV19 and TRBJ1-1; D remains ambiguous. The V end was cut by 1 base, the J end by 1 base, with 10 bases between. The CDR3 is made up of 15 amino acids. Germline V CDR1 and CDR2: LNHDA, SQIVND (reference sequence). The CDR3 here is CASSIVGLKNTEAFF. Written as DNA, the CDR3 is TGTGCCAGTAGTATAGTTGGACTAAAGAACACTGAAGCTTTCTTT.

CDR3 nucleotide sequence: TGTGCCAGCAGTCTACAGGCCCGGGGGGACACTGAAGCTTTCTTT. This codes for CASSLQARGDTEAFF. This chain links TRBV6-6 with TRBJ1-1; D may be TRBD1 (5 bases). The CDR3 is made up of 15 amino acids. Germline V CDR1 and CDR2: MNHNY, SVGAGI (reference sequence). Trimming cost V 5 bases and J 3 bases, with 16 bases left between them.

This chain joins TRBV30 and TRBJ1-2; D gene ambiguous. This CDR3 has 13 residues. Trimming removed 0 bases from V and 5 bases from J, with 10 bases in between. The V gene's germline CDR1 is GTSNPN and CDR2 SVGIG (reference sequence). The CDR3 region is CAWSVLGPYGYTF. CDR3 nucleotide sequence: TGTGCCTGGAGTGTACTAGGACCTTATGGCTACACCTTC.

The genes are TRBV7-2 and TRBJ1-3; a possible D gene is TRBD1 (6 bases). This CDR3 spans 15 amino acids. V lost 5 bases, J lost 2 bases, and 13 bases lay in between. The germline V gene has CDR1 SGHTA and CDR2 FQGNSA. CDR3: CASSPQTGTGNTIYF. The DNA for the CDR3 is TGTGCCAGCAGCCCCCAGACAGGAACTGGAAACACCATATATTTT.

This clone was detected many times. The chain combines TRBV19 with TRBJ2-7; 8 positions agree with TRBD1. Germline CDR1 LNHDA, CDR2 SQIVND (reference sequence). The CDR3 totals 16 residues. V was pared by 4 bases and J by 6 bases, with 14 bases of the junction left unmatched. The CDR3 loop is CASSTLNGQGWSEQYF. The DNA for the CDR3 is TGTGCCAGTAGTACCCTTAATGGACAGGGTTGGTCCGAGCAGTACTTC.

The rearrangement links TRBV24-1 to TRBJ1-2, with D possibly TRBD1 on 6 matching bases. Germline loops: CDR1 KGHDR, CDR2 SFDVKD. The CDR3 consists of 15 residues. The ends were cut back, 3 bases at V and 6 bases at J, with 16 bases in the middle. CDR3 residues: CATSDQTGLSHGYTF. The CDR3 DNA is TGTGCCACCAGTGATCAAACAGGGTTATCTCATGGCTACACCTTC.

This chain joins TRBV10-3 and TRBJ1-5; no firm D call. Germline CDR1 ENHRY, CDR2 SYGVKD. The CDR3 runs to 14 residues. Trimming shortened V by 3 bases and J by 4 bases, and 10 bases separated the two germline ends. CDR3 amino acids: CAISDRPHNQPQHF. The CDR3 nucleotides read TGTGCCATCAGTGACAGGCCCCATAATCAGCCCCAGCATTTT.

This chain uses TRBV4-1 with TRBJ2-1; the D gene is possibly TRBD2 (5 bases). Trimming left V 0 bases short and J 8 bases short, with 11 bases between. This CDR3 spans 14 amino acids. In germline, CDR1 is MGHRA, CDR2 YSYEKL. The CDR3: CASSQDISEYEQFF. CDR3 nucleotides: TGCGCCAGCAGCCAAGATATTAGCGAATATGAGCAGTTCTTC.

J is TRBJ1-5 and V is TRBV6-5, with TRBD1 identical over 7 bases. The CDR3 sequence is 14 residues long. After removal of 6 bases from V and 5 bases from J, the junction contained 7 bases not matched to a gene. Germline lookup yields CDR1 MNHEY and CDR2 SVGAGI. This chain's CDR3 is CASSFDRAYQPQHF. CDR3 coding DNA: TGTGCCAGCAGCTTCGACAGGGCTTATCAGCCCCAGCATTTT.

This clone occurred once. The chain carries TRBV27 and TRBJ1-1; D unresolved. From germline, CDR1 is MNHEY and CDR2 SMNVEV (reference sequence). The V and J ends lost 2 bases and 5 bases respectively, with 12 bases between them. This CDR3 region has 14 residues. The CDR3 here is CASSLIPGGTEAFF. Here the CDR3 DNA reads TGTGCCAGCAGTTTAATCCCGGGTGGGACTGAAGCTTTCTTT.

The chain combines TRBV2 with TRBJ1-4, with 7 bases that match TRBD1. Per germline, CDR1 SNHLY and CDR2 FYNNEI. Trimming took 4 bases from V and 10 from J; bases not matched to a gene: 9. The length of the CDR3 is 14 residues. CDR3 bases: TGTGCCAGCAGTGTCTCGACAGGGCTTACAAAACTGTTTTTT. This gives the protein CASSVSTGLTKLFF.

The CDR3 sequence is CASSYSALAPYEQYF. CDR3 coding DNA: TGTGCCAGCAGTTACTCGGCACTAGCTCCGTACGAGCAGTACTTC. The J gene is TRBJ2-7, the V gene TRBV6-5, with D tentatively TRBD2 (6 bases). V was clipped by 0 bases and J by 4 bases, with 13 bases between them. CDR3 length: 15 residues. Germline V CDR1 and CDR2: MNHEY, SVGAGI.

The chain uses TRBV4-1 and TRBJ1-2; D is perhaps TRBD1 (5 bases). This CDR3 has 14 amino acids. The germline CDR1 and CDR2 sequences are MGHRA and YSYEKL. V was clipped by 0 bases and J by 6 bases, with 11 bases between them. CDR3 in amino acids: CASSQDSTGDGYTF. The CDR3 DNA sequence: TGCGCCAGCAGCCAAGATTCTACGGGGGATGGCTACACCTTC.

CDR3 sequence (DNA): TGTGCCAGCAGCATGGGACTGTTGAACACTGAAGCTTTCTTT. Protein: CASSMGLLNTEAFF. V and J are TRBV9 and TRBJ1-1; D may be TRBD1 (5 bases). CDR3 length: 14 amino acids. Looked up from germline, CDR1 is SGDLS and CDR2 is YYNGEE. V was pared by 4 bases and J by 0 bases, with 10 bases between. Together with reference TRBV9 and TRBJ1-1, the CDR3 gives the full variable domain: DSGVTQTPKHLITATGQRVTLRCSPRSGDLSVYWYQQSLDQGLQFLIQYYNGEERAKGNILERFSAQQFPDLHSELNLSSLELGDSALYFCASSMGLLNTEAFFGQGTRLTVV.